Presented here are 5 T cell receptor beta chains from one specimen sequenced in a study of cytomegalovirus exposure and HLA in healthy donors (dated 2017 in TCRdb). Receptor libraries were prepared by the immunoSEQ multiplex PCR assay. The multiplex PCR relied on a mix of 60 forward primers for TCR Vbeta segments and 13 reverse primers for TCR Jbeta segments. Imported from immuneACCESS, the table was reduced by TCRdb to in-frame sequences with V and J called. These copies leave out some clones; in studies compared against another copy, an unresolved V gene accounts for under half, and the cause of the remainder is not known. Counted in this sample were 150,000 to 180,000 clones; roughly 77% of them appeared once. The ten largest clones add up to less than 10% of the sample. Sequences were obtained from PBMCs. The receptors derive from a man aged 25 to 45 in good health and CMV-seropositive.

The chain employs TRBV4-3 and TRBJ1-2; TRBD1 is a possible D gene (6 bases). V was shortened by 1 base and J by 8 bases, with 11 bases between the two germline ends. Per germline, CDR1 LGHNA and CDR2 YSLEER. The CDR3 is made up of 13 amino acids. CDR3 coding DNA: TGCGCCAGCAGCCAAGGGGGGGGCCGAGGCTACACCTTC. Protein product: CASSQGGGRGYTF.

With regard to this clone: It is unclear where the CDR3 begins or ends on the DNA, so no DNA is shown, and the CDR3 is as TCRdb lists it. The chain is built from TRBV6-5 and TRBJ2-5; the table's TRBD1 call for D was not verified on the DNA. Looked up from germline, CDR1 is MNHEY and CDR2 is SVGAGI. Counting both end residues, the CDR3 totals 14 amino acids. This chain's CDR3 is CASSWGQGALLEYF.

Of note for this clone: An end of the junction differs from the germline gene, which may be a read error. This chain joins TRBV10-3 and TRBJ1-5, with D perhaps TRBD1 (5 bases). The CDR3 is 13 amino acids. CDR1 and CDR2 (germline): ENHRY, SYGVKD. CDR3 sequence reads: CAVTTGDNQPRHF. The CDR3 region has the DNA TGTGCCGTAACTACAGGAGACAATCAGCCCCGGCATTTT.

The rearrangement joins TRBV6-5 to TRBJ2-7; D is uncertain. From germline, CDR1 is MNHEY and CDR2 SVGAGI. V was pared by 0 bases and J by 3 bases, with 9 bases between. This CDR3 is 14 amino acids long. CDR3 bases: TGTGCCAGCAGTTACTCGCCCGCCAGCTACGAGCAGTACTTC. Translating gives CASSYSPASYEQYF.

The CDR3 sequence is CASSQRILRGATGEQYF. The DNA of the CDR3 is TGCGCCAGCAGCCAAAGAATTCTACGTGGCGCGACGGGAGAGCAGTACTTC. The V and J genes are TRBV4-1 and TRBJ2-7; maybe TRBD2 (5 bases). Germline V gene sequence: CDR1 MGHRA, CDR2 YSYEKL. The CDR3 has 17 amino acids. Trimming removed 2 bases from V and 7 bases from J, with 24 bases in between.